This T cell receptor beta chain came from a study of T-cell memory formation after mild COVID-19. This CDR3 spans 15 amino acids. Germline V gene sequence: CDR1 SGHDT, CDR2 YYEEEE. Trimming stripped 4 bases from V and 9 bases from J, with 23 bases between. Comment on this clonotype: Its specificity is unknown.

TCRdb reprocessed the 5' RACE reads with MiXCR, giving one entry per CDR3 protein. The sample lists roughly 170,000 distinct CDR3 sequences; 20% to 25% were seen once. Study conclusions and caveats: While clones contracting from day 15 to 85 were balanced between CD4 and CD8, later expanders leaned CD4+.

V usage is TRBV5-6 and J usage is TRBJ2-7; the D gene is possibly TRBD2 (6 bases). Sequencing input: PBMCs or a T cell subset sorted from them (not recorded which). The TCR was taken from an adult woman who had mild COVID-19 (a few samples of this study predate the infection). Cell type and time point are not known. CDR3 nucleotides: TGTGCCAGCAGCGGCTACGGGACTGAAGGGCGCGTGCAGTACTTC. Protein sequence: CASSGYGTEGRVQYF.